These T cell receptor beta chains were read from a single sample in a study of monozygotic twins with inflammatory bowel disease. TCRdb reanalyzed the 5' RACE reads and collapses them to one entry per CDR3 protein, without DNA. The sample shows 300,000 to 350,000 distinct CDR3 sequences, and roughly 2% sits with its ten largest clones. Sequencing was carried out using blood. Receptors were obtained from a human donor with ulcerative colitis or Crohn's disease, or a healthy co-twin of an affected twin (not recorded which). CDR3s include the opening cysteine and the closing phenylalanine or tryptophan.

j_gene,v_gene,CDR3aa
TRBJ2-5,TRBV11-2,CASSLGSGARETQYF
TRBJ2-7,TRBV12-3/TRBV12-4,CASSLGTGVYEQYF
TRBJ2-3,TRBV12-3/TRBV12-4,CASSLFKGSTDTQYF
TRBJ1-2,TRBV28,CASSDRGLNYGYTF
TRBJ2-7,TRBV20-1,CSAEVSYEQYF
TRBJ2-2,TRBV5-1,CASSSVTSTTGELFF
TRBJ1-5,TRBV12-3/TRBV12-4,CASSLDRALNQPQHF
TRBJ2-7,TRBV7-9,CASNSDNSYEQYF
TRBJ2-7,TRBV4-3,CASSQDRQARYEQYF
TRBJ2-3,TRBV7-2,CASSPVGGLSTDTQYF
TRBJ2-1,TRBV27,CASSSTSVTSGVYNEQFF
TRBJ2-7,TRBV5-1,CASSLGPLREQYF
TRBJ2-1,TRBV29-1,CSVEDSRVSSYNEQFF
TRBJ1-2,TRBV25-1,CASSESYRAGYGYTF
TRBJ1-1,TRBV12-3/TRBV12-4,CASRPPRALDEAFF
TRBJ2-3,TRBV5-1,CASSLDSTSSDTQYF
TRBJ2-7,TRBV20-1,CSAQPYLQGSGDEQYF
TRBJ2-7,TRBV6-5,CASSYTVGQGVSYEQYF
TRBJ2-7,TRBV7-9,CASSFPGWSYEQYF
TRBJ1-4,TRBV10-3,CAISEGGRGDNEKLFF
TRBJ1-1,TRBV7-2,CASSFGTGVNTEAFF
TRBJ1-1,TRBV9,CASSVKVNTEAFF
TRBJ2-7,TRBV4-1,CASSRAGRTGSNEQYF
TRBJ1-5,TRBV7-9,CASSLLQPGVNQPQHF